This section outlines one T cell receptor (beta chain) sequence together with its context. Its antigen is not known. Looked up from germline, CDR1 is SGHVS and CDR2 is FQNEAQ. The CDR3 is made up of 15 amino acids. V gave up 1 base and J gave up 0 bases, with 10 bases separating them. This specimen belongs to a study of cytomegalovirus exposure and HLA in healthy donors. The study's findings and limits: 87-base-pair reads could not separate some V segments, including TRBV6-2 and TRBV6-3.

The PCR ran on 60 Vbeta and 13 Jbeta primers. The table came from immunoSEQ multiplex PCR; TCRdb's copy has only in-frame clones and leaves some out. The table has some 180,000 clones, roughly 77% seen once; the top ten hold 3.4%. The material sequenced was PBMCs. This chain uses TRBV7-8 with TRBJ2-7; a weak D match, TRBD2 (6 bases). The source of this sequence is a man aged 35 to 55 in good health and CMV-seropositive. In DNA form, the CDR3 reads TGTGCCAGCAGCTTAGGGGCGGGGAGCTCCTACGAGCAGTACTTC. It encodes CASSLGAGSSYEQYF. The whole variable domain, filled in from reference TRBV7-8 and TRBJ2-7, reads GAGVSQSPRYKVAKRGQDVALRCDPISGHVSLFWYQQALGQGPEFLTYFQNEAQLDKSGLPSDRFFAERPEGSVSTLKIQRTQQEDSAVYLCASSLGAGSSYEQYFGPGTRLTVT.